This T cell receptor (beta chain) was observed in a study of blood T cell repertoires in COVID-19. In the study overall: Samples came from the United States, Italy and Spain, spanning acute and convalescent COVID-19. PBMCs, B-cell-depleted T cells, or T cells provided the cDNA or gDNA that made up the material.

As processed by the authors: Amplification of reference gene primers provided the estimated nucleated cell counts. Only in-frame clones appear in the TCRdb table, and some are missing; sequencing was by immunoSEQ multiplex PCR. D and trimming were read from the DNA, whereas the V and J calls and clone size are those reported in that table. Here the sample spans around 100,000 clones, around 89% being singletons. The V end was cut by 0 bases, the J end by 6 bases, with 2 bases between. Germline assignment: CDR1 ENHRY and CDR2 SYGVKD. The CDR3 length is 12 residues. This receptor was taken from an elderly woman with acute or convalescent COVID-19. The rearrangement uses TRBV10-3 and TRBJ2-2; D uncertain. What was sequenced was peripheral blood. The CDR3 is CAISESSGELFF. As DNA, the CDR3 is TGTGCCATCAGTGAGTCCTCCGGGGAGCTGTTTTTT.